The 18 T cell receptor beta chains below were found in one sample sequenced in a study of beta chain features in type 1 diabetes. Expressed TCRB transcripts were sequenced because the entire RNA isolate underwent reverse transcription. Clones were read by immunoSEQ multiplex PCR, and TCRdb kept only the in-frame ones, dropping some. The sample has 300,000 or so clones, roughly 8% seen once; the top ten hold 0.44%. The sequencing sample was made of central memory CD4+ T cells from blood. These receptors all come from a woman aged 18-35 years in good health.

This clone was seen only a few times. The V call is TRBV6-5, the J call TRBJ1-5, with 9 bases lining up with TRBD1. CDR3 length: 14 residues. V trimming: 5 bases; J trimming: 6 bases; junction bases outside the gene matches: 5. Per germline, CDR1 MNHEY and CDR2 SVGAGI. This CDR3 reads CASSGTGRTQPQHF. Written as DNA, the CDR3 is TGTGCCAGCAGTGGGACAGGGAGGACTCAGCCCCAGCATTTT.

This clone was counted a few times. This rearrangement joins TRBV5-1 to TRBJ2-7; weak D call: TRBD2 (6 bases). Germline V CDR1 and CDR2: SGHRS, YFSETQ. V was clipped by 5 bases and J by 3 bases, with 12 bases between them. This CDR3 contains 13 residues. The CDR3 DNA reads as TGCGCCAGCAGTTCCGGGACTTACTACGAGCAGTACTTC. Translation: CASSSGTYYEQYF. Combining the CDR3 with reference TRBV5-1 and TRBJ2-7 gives the whole variable domain KAGVTQTPRYLIKTRGQQVTLSCSPISGHRSVSWYQQTPGQGLQFLFEYFSETQRNKGNFPGRFSGRQFSNSRSEMNVSTLELGDSALYLCASSSGTYYEQYFGPGTRLTVT.

CDR3 amino acids: CASTQGEGGYTF. Written as DNA, the CDR3 is TGTGCCAGCACCCAGGGTGAGGGTGGCTACACCTTC. The gene calls are TRBV6-5 and TRBJ1-2; tentatively, D is TRBD1 (5 bases). Germline V gives CDR1 MNHEY, CDR2 SVGAGI. This CDR3 spans 12 amino acids. The germline V and J ends were trimmed by 7 bases and 7 bases, with 13 bases remaining between them.

This clone was counted between two and nine times. This rearrangement joins TRBV2 to TRBJ2-1; D might be TRBD2 (6 bases). The CDR3 extends over 13 amino acids. V shed 8 bases and J shed 9 bases, with 17 bases lying between them. Germline CDR1 SNHLY, CDR2 FYNNEI. The CDR3 is CASVLPLAFEQFF. Here the CDR3 DNA reads TGTGCCAGCGTCCTCCCACTAGCTTTTGAGCAGTTCTTC.

The CDR3 sequence: CASSQGPFGSTDTQYF. CDR3 in DNA: TGCGCCAGCAGCCAGGGCCCCTTTGGTAGCACAGATACGCAGTATTTT. This chain links TRBV4-3 with TRBJ2-3; D remains unclear. CDR3 length: 16 residues. The germline V and J ends were trimmed by 3 bases and 0 bases, with 13 bases remaining between them. CDR1 and CDR2 from the germline V gene are LGHNA and YSLEER.

This clone was detected only a few times. The chain has TRBV5-6 and TRBJ1-5, with D hard to call. Germline V gene lookup returns CDR1 SGHDT and CDR2 YYEEEE. The germline V and J ends were trimmed by 0 bases and 5 bases, with 9 bases remaining between them. The CDR3 is made up of 14 amino acids. The CDR3, as DNA: TGTGCCAGCAGCTTGGCGGGTTTCGATCAGCCCCAGCATTTT. It is translated as CASSLAGFDQPQHF. Full variable domain (remainder filled in from reference TRBV5-6 and TRBJ1-5): DAGVTQSPTHLIKTRGQQVTLRCSPKSGHDTVSWYQQALGQGPQFIFQYYEEEERQRGNFPDRFSGHQFPNYSSELNVNALLLGDSALYLCASSLAGFDQPQHFGDGTRLSIL.

The CDR3 loop reads CASSRTGPDTQYF. DNA of the CDR3: TGTGCCAGCAGCCGGACAGGACCAGATACGCAGTATTTT. This sequence joins TRBV7-9 and TRBJ2-3, with 7 bases that match TRBD1. The CDR3 totals 13 residues. The V gene's germline CDR1 is SEHNR and CDR2 FQNEAQ (reference sequence). V shed 5 bases and J 4 bases; nucleotides not matched to a gene: 3.

This clone was seen a few times. The chain combines TRBV5-6 with TRBJ1-3; D not resolved. Trimming took 3 bases from V and 2 from J, leaving 12 bases between them. Germline V gives CDR1 SGHDT, CDR2 YYEEEE. The CDR3 runs to 15 residues. The CDR3 coding sequence is TGTGCCAGCAGCTCCTTGGGCGGGACTGGAAACACCATATATTTT. Translation: CASSSLGGTGNTIYF.

V usage is TRBV7-6 and J usage is TRBJ2-1, with TRBD2 matching over 8 bases. Germline loops: CDR1 SGHVS, CDR2 FNYEAQ. The V gene end was trimmed by 7 bases and the J gene end by 5 bases; junction bases not matched to a gene: 10. The length of the CDR3 is 15 residues. CDR3 protein: CASTHLVAGNNEQFF. Written as DNA, the CDR3 is TGTGCCAGCACCCACTTGGTAGCGGGGAACAATGAGCAGTTCTTC.

This clone was detected a few times. V usage is TRBV11-2 and J usage is TRBJ2-7; 7 bases fit TRBD2. With V trimmed by 6 bases and J by 7 bases, 15 bases remained unmatched. Germline V lookup: CDR1 SGHAT, CDR2 FQNNGV. This CDR3 region has 15 residues. CDR3 amino acids: CASSVAGATTGEQYF. The CDR3 DNA reads as TGTGCCAGCAGTGTGGCGGGAGCTACTACGGGGGAGCAGTACTTC.

Points on this clone: The sample carries other DNA sequences with the same CDR3. V is TRBV7-2 and J is TRBJ2-7; TRBD2 might be the D (5 bases). This CDR3 comprises 14 residues. Germline CDR1 reads SGHTA; CDR2 reads FQGNSA. Trimming took off 3 bases at V and 0 bases at J, with 9 bases between the two ends. The CDR3, as DNA: TGTGCCAGCAGCTTGTCACGGGACTCCTACGAGCAGTACTTC. It codes for CASSLSRDSYEQYF.

Here the CDR3 reads CASRTSGRGNNEQFF. The CDR3 DNA is TGTGCCAGCAGAACTAGCGGGAGGGGAAACAATGAGCAGTTCTTC. J is TRBJ2-1 and V is TRBV10-3; 13 bases agree with TRBD2. The CDR3 has 15 amino acids. Trimming took 10 bases from V and 5 from J; bases not matched to a gene: 8. The germline gives CDR1 ENHRY, CDR2 SYGVKD.

The sample holds a few counts of this clone. This chain links TRBV10-3 with TRBJ1-5; the D gene is possibly TRBD1 (6 bases). The CDR3 is made up of 19 amino acids. CDR1 and CDR2 from the germline V gene are ENHRY and SYGVKD. The V and J ends lost 0 bases and 2 bases respectively, with 20 bases between them. CDR3 DNA sequence: TGTGCCATCAGTGAGTCGGACTTGCGGGGGGCGGGCGGCAATCAGCCCCAGCATTTT. Translating gives CAISESDLRGAGGNQPQHF.

This clone was counted many times. The gene calls are TRBV7-2 and TRBJ2-7; D not certain. From germline, CDR1 is SGHTA and CDR2 FQGNSA. V lost 0 bases and J 2 bases, leaving 20 bases between the germline ends. The CDR3 is 18 residues long. CDR3 sequence (DNA): TGTGCCAGCAGCTTAGCGCCTTGGGTGAACACCTTAGCCTACGAGCAGTACTTC. Its protein product is CASSLAPWVNTLAYEQYF.

This clone showed up just a few times. This rearrangement joins TRBV7-6 to TRBJ2-3, with 7 bases aligning to TRBD1. The length of the CDR3 is 15 residues. V trimming: 4 bases; J trimming: 5 bases; junction bases outside the gene matches: 9. Germline V gives CDR1 SGHVS, CDR2 FNYEAQ. CDR3 DNA sequence: TGTGCCAGCAGCTCCCTAAGGGGGCCTAAAGATACGCAGTATTTT. It encodes CASSSLRGPKDTQYF.

In this sample, this clone turned up many times. This rearrangement joins TRBV4-3 to TRBJ1-3; 8 bases line up with TRBD1. V lost 1 base and J lost 7; bases outside the gene matches: 6. Per germline, CDR1 LGHNA and CDR2 YSLEER. The CDR3 is 15 amino acids. DNA of the CDR3: TGCGCCAGCAGCCAAGCGGCAGGGGGCGGGAACACCATATATTTT. Amino acid sequence: CASSQAAGGGNTIYF.

This CDR3 reads CSVRRGGQSAKNIQYF. CDR3 nucleotide sequence: TGCAGCGTCCGGAGGGGGGGTCAGTCTGCCAAAAACATTCAGTACTTC. The chain uses TRBV29-1 and TRBJ2-4, with a tentative D call TRBD2 (7 bases). CDR3 length: 16 residues. The germline V and J ends were trimmed by 6 bases and 1 base, with 19 bases remaining between them. The V gene's germline CDR1 is SQVTM and CDR2 ANQGSEA.

This clone was found many times. This chain links TRBV28 with TRBJ2-6, with unresolved D. The CDR3 sequence is 16 residues long. V shed 3 bases and J shed 0 bases, with 9 bases lying between them. From germline, CDR1 is MDHEN and CDR2 SYDVKM. The CDR3 DNA is TGTGCCAGCAGTTTCGAGGTTGGCTCTGGGGCCAACGTCCTGACTTTC. Translating it yields CASSFEVGSGANVLTF. Based on the CDR3 plus reference TRBV28 and TRBJ2-6, the full variable domain is DVKVTQSSRYLVKRTGEKVFLECVQDMDHENMFWYRQDPGLGLRLIYFSYDVKMKEKGDIPEGYSVSREKKERFSLILESASTNQTSMYLCASSFEVGSGANVLTFGAGSRLTVL.